The clone carrying this TCR beta chain has only a few counts. Other DNA sequences in the sample encode the same CDR3. Germline-derived CDR1 and CDR2 are SGHTA and FQGTGA. The germline V and J ends were trimmed by 0 bases and 4 bases, with 7 bases remaining between them. The CDR3 is 13 residues long. Replicate PCRs were loaded with approximately 300 ng DNA from unsorted PBMC, some 30,000 T cell genomes. TCRdb's copy holds only in-frame clones and misses some; the assay was immunoSEQ multiplex PCR. The repertoire holds about 490,000 clones, around 85% seen once, with about 13% in the top ten. The data belong to a study of shared clonotypes between healthy human individuals. Study-level information: In total, the donors were two women and a few men aged 18 to 49.

The V gene is TRBV7-3, the J gene TRBJ2-7; no clear D gene. This sequence originates from a woman in her thirties or forties in good health. Some clones in this sample may be carry-over from other donors' samples. Sequencing was carried out using PBMCs. DNA of the CDR3: TGTGCCAGCAGCTTAACCTCCGGTTACGAGCAGTACTTC. Its translation: CASSLTSGYEQYF.